This entry features one TCR beta chain sequence. Its antigen remains unknown. Measured with immunoSEQ multiplex PCR; TCRdb has only the in-frame clones, and not every one. The sample has approximately 71,000 clones; 80% are singletons. The data are from a study of T cell responses to AZD1222 COVID-19 vaccine. Broader study findings: Recipients of two AZD1222 doses showed rising Spike-specific TCR breadth and depth.

The source was peripheral blood, collected on day 0 of AZD1222 vaccination. This clonotype was sampled from an adult in good health.

In nucleotides, the CDR3 is TGTGCCAGCAGCCAAGGTCGATCAGATACGCAGTATTTT. This sequence encodes CASSQGRSDTQYF. The chain has TRBV3-1 (or the pseudogene TRBV3-2) and TRBJ2-3; no clear D gene. CDR3 size: 13 residues. Deletions cut 1 base from V and 4 bases from J, with 6 bases between. Germline V gene data show CDR1 as LGHDT and CDR2 as YNNKEL (reference sequence).